This T cell receptor (beta chain) was captured by sequencing in a study of CD4+ T cells in melanoma. Findings of the study overall: A reported correlation linked neoantigen-specific CD4+ T cells to CD8+, macrophage and B cell function. Neoantigen-specific CD4+ T cells in melanoma reportedly had diverse differentiation states.

Using immunoSEQ multiplex PCR, the repertoire was profiled, and TCRdb retains in-frame clones only, with some absent. The sample comprises about 140,000 clones, about 93% of which are singletons, and less than 2% rests with the top ten. As concerns this clone: The target antigen is unknown.

Germline V lookup: CDR1 KGHSH, CDR2 LQKENI. The CDR3 runs 17 residues. V shed 2 bases and J shed 1 base, with 15 bases lying between them. The chain has TRBV18 and TRBJ1-5; a weak D match, TRBD1 (5 bases). The TCR sequence derives from a human donor with melanoma. Here the CDR3 reads CASSPLQVRRSNQPQHF. The CDR3 DNA sequence: TGTGCCAGCTCACCATTACAGGTCCGACGGAGCAATCAGCCCCAGCATTTT.